Each of the 14 T cell receptor beta chains below was sequenced from the same sample in a study of OX40 agonist ivuxolimab in advanced cancers. Generated by immunoSEQ multiplex PCR, the TCRdb table keeps only in-frame clones and is missing some. The repertoire includes about 89,000 clones, approximately 91% of them detected once, and about 0.7% sits in the top ten. The sequencing here drew on CD4+ or CD8+ T cells sorted from blood, taken in a trial of the OX40 agonist ivuxolimab. The receptors originated from an adult with an advanced solid tumor such as melanoma, head and neck, liver or kidney cancer.

J is TRBJ2-5 and V is TRBV5-1, with D unresolved. Germline CDR1 and CDR2: SGHRS and YFSETQ. This CDR3 contains 15 residues. The ends were cut back, 4 bases at V and 2 bases at J, with 15 bases in the middle. In DNA, the CDR3 is TGCGCCAGCAGCCTTGACCCAGGTGCTCAAGAGACCCAGTACTTC. It codes for CASSLDPGAQETQYF.

The V and J genes are TRBV7-9 and TRBJ2-7; TRBD1 matches at 7 bases. Germline lookup yields CDR1 SEHNR and CDR2 FQNEAQ (reference sequence). Trimming at V came to 5 bases and at J to 1 base, leaving 8 bases not matched to a gene. The CDR3 has 15 amino acids. The CDR3 DNA reads as TGTGCCAGCAGCGCCGCGAGGGACAGATCCTACGAGCAGTACTTC. It specifies CASSAARDRSYEQYF.

The chain combines TRBV19 with TRBJ2-2; TRBD2 is a possible D gene (6 bases). Trimming removed 4 bases from V and 4 bases from J, with 7 bases in between. The CDR3 length is 13 residues. CDR1 and CDR2 (germline): LNHDA, SQIVND (reference sequence). DNA for the CDR3: TGTGCCAGTAGTAGCGGGGTCACCGGGGAGCTGTTTTTT. It specifies CASSSGVTGELFF.

V gene TRBV27 combines with J gene TRBJ1-1, with D tentatively TRBD1 (6 bases). Trimming removed 6 bases at V and 1 base at J, with 18 bases between. In germline, CDR1 is MNHEY, CDR2 SMNVEV (reference sequence). CDR3 length: 16 amino acids. The CDR3 coding sequence is TGTGCCAGCAGCCCCACCGGCAACAGGGAGAACACTGAAGCTTTCTTT. Residues: CASSPTGNRENTEAFF.

The rearrangement joins TRBV30 to TRBJ1-3; possibly TRBD1 for D (6 bases). CDR1 is GTSNPN and CDR2 is SVGIG in the germline V gene (reference sequence). The CDR3 consists of 13 residues. V lost 8 bases, J lost 0 bases, and 11 bases lay in between. CDR3 DNA: TGTGCCACAAGGACAGCCTCTGGAAACACCATATATTTT. Its translation is CATRTASGNTIYF.

CDR3 DNA: TGTGCCTTTTCCACCGCGTTCTCCTCTGGAAACACCATATATTTT. The encoded protein is CAFSTAFSSGNTIYF. J is TRBJ1-3 and V is TRBV30; D gene uncertain. The CDR3 spans 15 residues. Germline CDR1 and CDR2: GTSNPN and SVGIG (reference sequence). V lost 7 bases and J lost 0, with 16 bases in between.

V usage is TRBV15 and J usage is TRBJ2-2, with 7 bases that match TRBD2. This CDR3 has 17 residues. The V segment lost 5 bases and the J segment 6 bases; nucleotides outside the gene matches: 15. Germline V gene lookup returns CDR1 LNHNV and CDR2 YYDKDF (reference sequence). CDR3 DNA: TGTGCCACCAGCCGGCCCGCAGGACTAGAAGGAGCCGGGGAGCTGTTTTTT. Its protein product is CATSRPAGLEGAGELFF.

This rearrangement joins TRBV30 to TRBJ2-1; D is unclear. The CDR3 sequence is 12 residues long. CDR1 and CDR2 from the germline V gene are GTSNPN and SVGIG (reference sequence). V was shortened by 2 bases and J by 8 bases, with 10 bases between the two germline ends. The CDR3 region is CAWSSTRYEQFF. For the CDR3, the DNA is TGTGCCTGGAGTTCTACAAGGTATGAGCAGTTCTTC.

V usage is TRBV5-1 and J usage is TRBJ2-5; 7 bases agree with TRBD1. V dropped 2 bases and J dropped 1; count of bases not matched to a gene: 2. The germline gives CDR1 SGHRS, CDR2 YFSETQ. This CDR3 is built from 14 residues. Written as DNA, the CDR3 is TGCGCCAGCAGCTTTAGGGACAGCCAAGAGACCCAGTACTTC. Its protein is CASSFRDSQETQYF.

This chain connects TRBV5-6 to TRBJ2-1; the D gene is possibly TRBD2 (5 bases). Germline V gene lookup returns CDR1 SGHDT and CDR2 YYEEEE. Trimming took off 0 bases at V and 0 bases at J, with 13 bases between the two ends. This CDR3 has 17 residues. The CDR3 coding sequence is TGTGCCAGCAGCTTGGTTTCAGCGGCGAGCTCCTACAATGAGCAGTTCTTC. The encoded protein is CASSLVSAASSYNEQFF.

The chain links TRBV7-2 to TRBJ2-2; 7 bases align to TRBD1. In germline, CDR1 is SGHTA, CDR2 FQGNSA. Losses at the gene ends were 4 bases for V and 0 bases for J; bases not matched to a gene: 5. The CDR3 runs 16 residues. CDR3 sequence: CASSSPGTANTGELFF. The DNA for the CDR3 is TGTGCCAGCAGCTCGCCCGGGACAGCGAACACCGGGGAGCTGTTTTTT.

The rearrangement joins TRBV4-3 to TRBJ2-5, with 7 bases identical to TRBD1. Germline V gene lookup returns CDR1 LGHNA and CDR2 YSLEER. J was trimmed by 5 bases and V by 1 base; bases with no gene match: 4. CDR3 length: 14 residues. The CDR3 loop is CASSQGWTGETQYF. The CDR3 DNA is TGCGCCAGCAGCCAAGGGTGGACAGGCGAGACCCAGTACTTC.

The chain recombines TRBV9 with TRBJ2-6, with unresolved D. Germline-derived CDR1 and CDR2 are SGDLS and YYNGEE. The CDR3 has 16 amino acids. The V gene lost 0 bases and the J gene lost 3 bases, with 10 bases spanning the gap. DNA for the CDR3: TGTGCCAGCAGCGTAGCCCCAGCGTTTGGGGCCAACGTCCTGACTTTC. This codes for CASSVAPAFGANVLTF. Combining the CDR3 with reference TRBV9 and TRBJ2-6 gives the whole variable domain DSGVTQTPKHLITATGQRVTLRCSPRSGDLSVYWYQQSLDQGLQFLIQYYNGEERAKGNILERFSAQQFPDLHSELNLSSLELGDSALYFCASSVAPAFGANVLTFGAGSRLTVL.

This chain uses TRBV6-5 with TRBJ2-2; 10 bases line up with TRBD2. V dropped 7 bases and J dropped 0; count of bases not matched to a gene: 2. The germline V gene has CDR1 MNHEY and CDR2 SVGAGI. This CDR3 is built from 15 residues. Written as DNA, the CDR3 is TGTGCCAGCAAGCTAGCGGGAGCGAACACCGGGGAGCTGTTTTTT. This encodes CASKLAGANTGELFF.